This T cell receptor beta chain originates from a study of T cells in Graves' hyperthyroidism and ophthalmopathy. Amplified regions were TCR beta CDR3 sequences from RNA transcripts. TCR CDR3 underwent first-round RT-PCR with the HTBI primer set. TCRdb reprocessed the multiplex PCR reads via MiXCR and lists one record per CDR3 protein. The sample contains some 620,000 distinct CDR3 sequences, around 16% of which appear only once. The study's findings and limits: Stable hyperthyroidism and ophthalmopathy were separated using 13 V-J signatures. For ophthalmopathy, model prediction preceded onset by a median roughly 5.9 months.

The CDR3 has 13 residues. Germline CDR1 is SNHLY and CDR2 is FYNNEI. As concerns this clonotype: Its antigen is unknown. This clone may be a read error of a much larger clone one base away.

The diagnostic basis comprised clinical symptoms, serum thyroxine and TRAb, thyroid ultrasound and orbital computed tomography. The source is a woman aged 25 to 39 with Graves' hyperthyroidism. Sequencing was performed on blood. This chain links TRBV2 with TRBJ2-3, with a weak D call TRBD2 (6 bases). This CDR3 reads CTSTLSTSGTQYF. The DNA for the CDR3 is TGTACCAGCACCCTTTCGACTAGTGGAACGCAGTATTTT.